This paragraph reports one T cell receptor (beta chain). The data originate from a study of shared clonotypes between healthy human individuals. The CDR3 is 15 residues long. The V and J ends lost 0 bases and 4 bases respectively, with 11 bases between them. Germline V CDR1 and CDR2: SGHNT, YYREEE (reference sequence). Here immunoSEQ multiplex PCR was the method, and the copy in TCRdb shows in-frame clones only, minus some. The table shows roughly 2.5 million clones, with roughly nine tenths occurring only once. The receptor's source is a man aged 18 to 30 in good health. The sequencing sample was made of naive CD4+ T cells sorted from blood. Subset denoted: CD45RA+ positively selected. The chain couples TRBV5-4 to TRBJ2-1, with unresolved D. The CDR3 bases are TGTGCCAGCAGCTTGGCGACGGCCTCATACAATGAGCAGTTCTTC. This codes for CASSLATASYNEQFF. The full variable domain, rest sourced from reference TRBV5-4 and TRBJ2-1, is ETGVTQSPTHLIKTRGQQVTLRCSSQSGHNTVSWYQQALGQGPQFIFQYYREEENGRGNFPPRFSGLQFPNYSSELNVNALELDDSALYLCASSLATASYNEQFFGPGTRLTVL.